These 15 T cell receptor beta chains share one sample of origin, sequenced in a study of blood T cell repertoires in COVID-19. Sequencing was performed with immunoSEQ multiplex PCR; in TCRdb, only in-frame clones are kept and a portion is missing. The table shows under 110,000 clones, with around 87% occurring only once. Source material: peripheral blood. The origin of the receptors is a woman aged 30 to 39 with acute or convalescent COVID-19.

J is TRBJ1-6 and V is TRBV28, with no clear D. The germline V and J ends were trimmed by 3 bases and 13 bases, with 7 bases remaining between them. The CDR3 length is 11 residues. CDR1 is MDHEN, CDR2 SYDVKM, per germline. The DNA of the CDR3 is TGTGCCAGCAGTTTCGCGTCCCCCCTCCACTTT. It codes for CASSFASPLHF. Combining the CDR3 with reference TRBV28 and TRBJ1-6 gives the whole variable domain DVKVTQSSRYLVKRTGEKVFLECVQDMDHENMFWYRQDPGLGLRLIYFSYDVKMKEKGDIPEGYSVSREKKERFSLILESASTNQTSMYLCASSFASPLHFGNGTRLTVT.

In DNA, the CDR3 is TGCGCCAGCAGCCAGGGGCCGGATGGCTACACCTTC. Its protein is CASSQGPDGYTF. The genes are TRBV4-1 and TRBJ1-2; maybe TRBD1 (5 bases). Germline V gene sequence: CDR1 MGHRA, CDR2 YSYEKL. The length of the CDR3 is 12 residues. Trimming cost V 3 bases and J 6 bases, with 8 bases left between them.

V and J are TRBV27 and TRBJ2-3, with unresolved D. The CDR3 sequence is 14 residues long. Germline CDR1 and CDR2: MNHEY and SMNVEV (reference sequence). V was cut by 1 base and J by 6 bases, with 11 bases left in between. CDR3 DNA: TGTGCCAGCAGTTTATTGACGGAGCAGGATACGCAGTATTTT. Protein sequence: CASSLLTEQDTQYF.

A note on this clone: This specimen includes other DNA sequences encoding the same CDR3. The genes are TRBV3-1 (or the pseudogene TRBV3-2) and TRBJ1-5, with unresolved D. In germline, CDR1 is LGHDT, CDR2 YNNKEL (reference sequence). Trimming removed 3 bases from V and 4 bases from J, with 4 bases in between. This CDR3 has 12 amino acids. The CDR3 sequence is CASSHLNQPQHF. The CDR3 region has the DNA TGTGCCAGCAGCCATCTTAATCAGCCCCAGCATTTT.

This chain uses TRBV6-5 with TRBJ1-4, with 7 bases aligning to TRBD1. The CDR3 runs to 13 residues. Germline V gene data show CDR1 as MNHEY and CDR2 as SVGAGI. J lost 4 bases, V lost 10 bases, and 6 bases had no gene match. The DNA for the CDR3 is TGTGCCACCCGCCGGGACAGTAATGAAAAACTGTTTTTT. As protein: CATRRDSNEKLFF.

V and J are TRBV28 and TRBJ2-6; no clear D gene. CDR3 length equals 16 residues. Deletions cut 5 bases from V and 2 bases from J, with 13 bases between. Per the germline V gene, CDR1 is MDHEN and CDR2 is SYDVKM. CDR3 region: CASSQRYVPGANVLTF. As DNA, the CDR3 is TGTGCCAGCAGTCAGAGGTACGTTCCTGGGGCCAACGTCCTGACTTTC.

V usage is TRBV9 and J usage is TRBJ2-2, with D hard to call. The CDR3 is 13 residues long. Germline V lookup: CDR1 SGDLS, CDR2 YYNGEE. Trimming shortened V by 3 bases and J by 4 bases, and 7 bases separated the two germline ends. CDR3 region: CASSAIITGELFF. For the CDR3, the DNA is TGTGCCAGCAGCGCCATCATCACCGGGGAGCTGTTTTTT.

The CDR3 DNA follows: TGTGCCAGCAGTGAAGCGATGGGAGTTAGCAATCAGCCCCAGCATTTT. The encoded protein is CASSEAMGVSNQPQHF. This rearrangement joins TRBV6-1 to TRBJ1-5; D gene uncertain. Germline V gene lookup returns CDR1 MNHNS and CDR2 SASEGT. V was trimmed by 0 bases and J by 0 bases, leaving 9 bases between them. CDR3 length: 16 residues.

The count of this clone is one. V gene TRBV11-1 combines with J gene TRBJ1-1; D is unresolved. CDR3 length: 11 amino acids. In germline, CDR1 is SGHAT, CDR2 FQDESV (reference sequence). V lost 2 bases to trimming and J lost 8 bases, with 6 bases between them. DNA of the CDR3: TGTGCCAGCAGCTTAATCAGGGAAGCTTTCTTT. It specifies CASSLIREAFF.

The chain links TRBV18 to TRBJ1-6; weak D call: TRBD1 (5 bases). CDR3 size: 16 residues. The germline V gene encodes CDR1 KGHSH and CDR2 LQKENI. The germline V and J ends were trimmed by 2 bases and 13 bases, with 21 bases remaining between them. Written as DNA, the CDR3 is TGTGCCAGCTCACCAACTCTTGGTCAGGGTGGGCAGCCCCTCCACTTT. Its protein is CASSPTLGQGGQPLHF.

CDR3 sequence reads: CASSHETSGGNEQYF. CDR3 DNA: TGTGCCAGCAGCCATGAGACTAGCGGGGGTAACGAGCAGTACTTC. The rearrangement links TRBV7-9 to TRBJ2-7, with TRBD2 matching 12 bases. CDR3 length: 15 residues. Germline V gives CDR1 SEHNR, CDR2 FQNEAQ (reference sequence). Trimming took 5 bases from V and 5 from J; bases not matched to a gene: 7.

V is TRBV28 and J is TRBJ1-2; a possible D gene is TRBD1 (6 bases). Germline assignment: CDR1 MDHEN and CDR2 SYDVKM. Deletions cut 3 bases from V and 8 bases from J, with 16 bases between. The CDR3 is 14 amino acids. Here the CDR3 reads CASSFRAGGGGYTF. The CDR3 coding sequence is TGTGCCAGCAGTTTCCGGGCGGGGGGCGGAGGCTACACCTTC.

The chain couples TRBV11-2 to TRBJ1-2; 8 bases align to TRBD1. Unmatched junction bases numbered 9, after V lost 4 bases and J lost 5 bases. Germline V gene sequence: CDR1 SGHAT, CDR2 FQNNGV. The CDR3 covers 15 residues. DNA for the CDR3: TGTGCCAGCAGCTCCCCGGTACAGGGGGGTTATGGCTACACCTTC. Translation gives CASSSPVQGGYGYTF. Full variable domain (outside the CDR3, taken from reference TRBV11-2 and TRBJ1-2): EAGVAQSPRYKIIEKRQSVAFWCNPISGHATLYWYQQILGQGPKLLIQFQNNGVVDDSQLPKDRFSAERLKGVDSTLKIQPAKLEDSAVYLCASSSPVQGGYGYTFGSGTRLTVV.

The chain combines TRBV7-6 with TRBJ1-3; D remains unclear. There are 15 residues in the CDR3. Germline V gene data show CDR1 as SGHVS and CDR2 as FNYEAQ. V lost 5 bases and J lost 3, with 14 bases in between. CDR3: CASSPSAGVGNTIYF. Written as DNA, the CDR3 is TGTGCCAGCAGCCCCTCTGCAGGCGTTGGAAACACCATATATTTT.

The genes are TRBV19 and TRBJ1-1; TRBD1 aligns across 7 bases. The germline CDR1 and CDR2 sequences are LNHDA and SQIVND (reference sequence). With 7 bases clipped from V and 6 bases from J, the junction kept 11 bases outside the gene matches. This CDR3 contains 14 residues. The CDR3 sequence: CASTSTRDSAEAFF. Written as DNA, the CDR3 is TGTGCCAGTACCTCGACCCGGGACAGCGCTGAAGCTTTCTTT.